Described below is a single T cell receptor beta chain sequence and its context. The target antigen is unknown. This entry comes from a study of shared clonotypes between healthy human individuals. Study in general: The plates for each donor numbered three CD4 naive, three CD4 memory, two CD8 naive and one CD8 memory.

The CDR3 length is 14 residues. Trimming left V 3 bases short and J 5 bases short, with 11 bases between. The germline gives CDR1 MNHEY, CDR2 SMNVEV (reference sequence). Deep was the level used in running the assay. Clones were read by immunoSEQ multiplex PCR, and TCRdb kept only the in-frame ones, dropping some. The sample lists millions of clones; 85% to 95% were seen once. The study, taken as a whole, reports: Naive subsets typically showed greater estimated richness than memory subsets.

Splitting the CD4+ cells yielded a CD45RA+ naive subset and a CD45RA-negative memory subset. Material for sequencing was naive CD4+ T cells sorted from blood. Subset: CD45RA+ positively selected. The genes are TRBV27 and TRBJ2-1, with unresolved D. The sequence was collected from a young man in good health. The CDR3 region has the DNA TGTGCCAGCAGTTTCGCCGCGAACCACAATGAGCAGTTCTTC. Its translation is CASSFAANHNEQFF.